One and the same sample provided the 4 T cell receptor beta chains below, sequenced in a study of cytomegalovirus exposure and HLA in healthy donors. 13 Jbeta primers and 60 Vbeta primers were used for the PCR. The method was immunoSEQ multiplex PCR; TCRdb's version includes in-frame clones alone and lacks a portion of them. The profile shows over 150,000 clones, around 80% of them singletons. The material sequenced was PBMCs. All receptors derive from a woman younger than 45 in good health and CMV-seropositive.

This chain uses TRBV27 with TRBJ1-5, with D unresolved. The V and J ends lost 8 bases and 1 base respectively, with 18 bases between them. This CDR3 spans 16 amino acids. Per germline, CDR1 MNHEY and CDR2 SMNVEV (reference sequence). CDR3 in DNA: TGTGCCAGCCGAACGAATGGACGGGGAAGCAATCAGCCCCAGCATTTT. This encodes CASRTNGRGSNQPQHF.

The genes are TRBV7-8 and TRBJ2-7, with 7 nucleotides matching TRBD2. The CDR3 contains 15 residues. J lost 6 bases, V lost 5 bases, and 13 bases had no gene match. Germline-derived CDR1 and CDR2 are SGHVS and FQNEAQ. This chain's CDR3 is CASSPSGDYPGEQYF. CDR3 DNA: TGTGCCAGCAGCCCCAGTGGGGACTACCCTGGCGAGCAGTACTTC.

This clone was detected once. CDR3 loop: CASSLESAANYGYTF. CDR3 nucleotides: TGTGCCAGCAGCTTAGAGTCCGCGGCTAACTATGGCTACACCTTC. V is TRBV7-8 and J is TRBJ1-2; D is uncertain. The CDR3 contains 15 residues. The ends were cut back, 1 base at V and 0 bases at J, with 9 bases in the middle. The germline CDR1 and CDR2 sequences are SGHVS and FQNEAQ.

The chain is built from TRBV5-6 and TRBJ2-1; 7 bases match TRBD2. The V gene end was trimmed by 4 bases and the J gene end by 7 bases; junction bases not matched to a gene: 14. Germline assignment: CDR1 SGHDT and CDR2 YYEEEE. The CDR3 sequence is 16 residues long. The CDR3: CASSLGGGRGVNEQFF. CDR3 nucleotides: TGTGCCAGCAGCCTGGGCGGCGGCCGGGGGGTGAATGAGCAGTTCTTC.